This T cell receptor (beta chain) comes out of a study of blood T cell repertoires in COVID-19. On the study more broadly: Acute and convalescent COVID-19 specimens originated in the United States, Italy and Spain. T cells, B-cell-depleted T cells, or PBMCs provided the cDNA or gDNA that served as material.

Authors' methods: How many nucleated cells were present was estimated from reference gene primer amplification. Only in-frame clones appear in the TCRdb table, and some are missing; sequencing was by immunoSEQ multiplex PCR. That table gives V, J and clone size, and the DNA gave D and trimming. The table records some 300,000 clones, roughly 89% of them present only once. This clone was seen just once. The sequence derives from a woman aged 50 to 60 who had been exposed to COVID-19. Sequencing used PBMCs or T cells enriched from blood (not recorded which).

This CDR3 reads CASSDFYGNQPQHF. DNA of the CDR3: TGTGCCAGTAGCGATTTCTACGGCAATCAGCCCCAGCATTTT. The rearrangement uses TRBV19 and TRBJ1-5; D gene uncertain. The CDR3 runs 14 residues. Germline V gives CDR1 LNHDA, CDR2 SQIVND (reference sequence). Trimming cost V 6 bases and J 2 bases, with 11 bases left between them.